What follows are 32 T cell receptor beta chains derived from one specimen sequenced in a study of T cell responses to AZD1222 COVID-19 vaccine. TCRdb keeps only in-frame clones here, not all; method: immunoSEQ multiplex PCR. This sample has about 120,000 clones, with approximately 90% found just once. Sequencing was performed on peripheral blood, taken 28 days after the second AZD1222 dose. The receptor set was obtained from an adult who received the AZD1222 COVID-19 vaccine.

CDR3 in DNA: TGTGCCAGCAGCTCCCCGGGCAATGAGCAGTTCTTC. It translates to CASSSPGNEQFF. The gene calls are TRBV13 and TRBJ2-1; D ambiguous. V was cut by 4 bases and J by 6 bases, with 7 bases left in between. The germline V gene has CDR1 PRHDT and CDR2 FYEKMQ (reference sequence). The CDR3 length is 12 residues.

The chain has TRBV6-5 and TRBJ2-1; the D gene could be TRBD1 or TRBD2 (6 bases each). The CDR3 is 13 residues long. The V and J ends lost 11 bases and 2 bases respectively, with 13 bases between them. CDR1 and CDR2 from the germline V gene are MNHEY and SVGAGI. CDR3 region: CAGGQRAYNEQFF. The CDR3 coding sequence is TGTGCCGGGGGGCAGAGGGCCTACAATGAGCAGTTCTTC.

Only one count was recorded for this clone. The gene calls are TRBV27 and TRBJ2-3, with D possibly being TRBD2 (6 bases). Between the trimmed V and J ends, which lost 6 bases and 2 bases, there was a span of 12 bases. The CDR3 is made up of 14 amino acids. From germline, CDR1 is MNHEY and CDR2 SMNVEV (reference sequence). CDR3 in amino acids: CASRSGVSTDTQYF. Here the CDR3 DNA reads TGTGCCAGCAGGTCGGGGGTTTCCACAGATACGCAGTATTTT.

The V call is TRBV5-1, the J call TRBJ2-7, with D possibly matching TRBD1 (6 bases). The CDR3 sequence is 15 residues long. Trimming stripped 0 bases from V and 4 bases from J, with 14 bases between. The germline V gene encodes CDR1 SGHRS and CDR2 YFSETQ. The chain's CDR3 is CASSLGHRDLYEQYF. In nucleotides, the CDR3 is TGCGCCAGCAGCTTGGGACACAGGGATCTTTACGAGCAGTACTTC.

The CDR3 DNA is TGCGCCAGCAGTCAAGCATGCGACAGGGGACCAGATACGCAGTATTTT. Amino acids: CASSQACDRGPDTQYF. V is TRBV23-1 and J is TRBJ2-3; 8 positions agree with TRBD1. TRBV23-1 is an open reading frame whose function is uncertain. This CDR3 spans 16 amino acids. V trimming: 2 bases; J trimming: 4 bases; junction bases outside the gene matches: 8.

This clone appeared once. V is TRBV9 and J is TRBJ1-6; 8 bases align to TRBD1. The germline V gene encodes CDR1 SGDLS and CDR2 YYNGEE. The trim removed 4 bases at V and 8 bases at J, leaving 8 bases unmatched. The CDR3 has 15 residues. CDR3 nucleotides: TGTGCCAGCAGCCGCGTGACAGGGGCGTATTCACCCCTCCACTTT. Its protein product is CASSRVTGAYSPLHF. The variable domain in full, completed from reference TRBV9 and TRBJ1-6, reads DSGVTQTPKHLITATGQRVTLRCSPRSGDLSVYWYQQSLDQGLQFLIQYYNGEERAKGNILERFSAQQFPDLHSELNLSSLELGDSALYFCASSRVTGAYSPLHFGNGTRLTVT.

The chain carries TRBV6-6 and TRBJ2-7; perhaps D is TRBD1 or TRBD2 (5 bases each). The ends were cut back, 7 bases at V and 4 bases at J, with 14 bases in the middle. Germline V gene lookup returns CDR1 MNHNY and CDR2 SVGAGI (reference sequence). The CDR3 has 13 amino acids. The CDR3 coding sequence is TGTGCCAGCATGACGGGGCTGCAATACGAGCAGTACTTC. This codes for CASMTGLQYEQYF.

J is TRBJ2-7 and V is TRBV11-2, with D possibly TRBD1 on 6 matching bases. The CDR3 runs 14 residues. Germline CDR1 reads SGHAT; CDR2 reads FQNNGV. Trimming cost V 6 bases and J 5 bases, with 17 bases left between them. CDR3 nucleotides: TGTGCCAGCAGGGTGGTAGGACAGAGCCACGAGCAGTACTTC. Amino acid sequence: CASRVVGQSHEQYF.

The chain combines TRBV19 with TRBJ2-7, with D perhaps assigned TRBD1 or TRBD2 (5 bases each). This CDR3 has 14 residues. CDR1 is LNHDA, CDR2 SQIVND, per germline (reference sequence). V lost 4 bases, J lost 0 bases, and 10 bases lay in between. The CDR3 region has the DNA TGTGCCAGTAGTACGGCAGGGAGCTCCTACGAGCAGTACTTC. Protein sequence: CASSTAGSSYEQYF.

The V call is TRBV9, the J call TRBJ2-7; D might be TRBD1 (5 bases). CDR1 and CDR2 (germline): SGDLS, YYNGEE. V lost 0 bases and J 6 bases, leaving 19 bases between the germline ends. The CDR3 has 16 residues. The CDR3 DNA is TGTGCCAGCAGCGTAGGGGGTCCGGGCAGGGTGTCCGAGCAGTACTTC. It translates to CASSVGGPGRVSEQYF.

The chain uses TRBV7-9 and TRBJ1-1, with TRBD1 matching 8 bases. J lost 10 bases, V lost 0 bases, and 7 bases had no gene match. CDR3 size: 14 residues. Germline V gene data show CDR1 as SEHNR and CDR2 as FQNEAQ (reference sequence). The CDR3 here is CASSLAGTGSGAFF. The CDR3 DNA sequence: TGTGCCAGCAGCTTAGCCGGGACAGGATCAGGAGCTTTCTTT.

This clone was observed a few times. The V call is TRBV7-9, the J call TRBJ2-7; TRBD2 matches 9 bases. From germline, CDR1 is SEHNR and CDR2 FQNEAQ (reference sequence). The CDR3 extends over 16 amino acids. After removal of 5 bases from V and 0 bases from J, the junction contained 8 bases not matched to a gene. DNA of the CDR3: TGTGCCAGCAGCGGAGGGGCGGGAGGGAACTCCTACGAGCAGTACTTC. The encoded protein is CASSGGAGGNSYEQYF. Together with reference TRBV7-9 and TRBJ2-7, the CDR3 gives the full variable domain: DTGVSQNPRHKITKRGQNVTFRCDPISEHNRLYWYRQTLGQGPEFLTYFQNEAQLEKSRLLSDRFSAERPKGSFSTLEIQRTEQGDSAMYLCASSGGAGGNSYEQYFGPGTRLTVT.

This chain connects TRBV6-5 to TRBJ2-7, with 8 bases matching TRBD1. CDR1 is MNHEY and CDR2 is SVGAGI in the germline V gene. V lost 0 bases, J lost 1 base, and 5 bases stayed unmatched. CDR3 length: 16 residues. The CDR3 loop is CASSYSGTGSSYEQYF. The CDR3 nucleotides are TGTGCCAGCAGTTACTCGGGGACAGGCTCTTCCTACGAGCAGTACTTC.

This clone was detected a few times. The chain uses TRBV6-2 or TRBV6-3 and TRBJ1-4; TRBD1 matches at 8 bases. CDR1 is MNHEY, CDR2 SVGEGT, per germline. This CDR3 is 13 amino acids long. V dropped 5 bases and J dropped 8; count of bases not matched to a gene: 4. The CDR3 sequence is CASSVTGAEKLFF. DNA of the CDR3: TGTGCCAGCAGTGTGACAGGGGCAGAAAAACTGTTTTTT.

V and J are TRBV5-6 and TRBJ1-2; maybe TRBD1 (5 bases). The CDR3 loop spans 14 amino acids. Germline CDR1 reads SGHDT; CDR2 reads YYEEEE. V was shortened by 1 base and J by 4 bases, with 11 bases between the two germline ends. CDR3 region: CASSLYQGSYGYTF. The DNA for the CDR3 is TGTGCCAGCAGCTTGTATCAGGGAAGCTATGGCTACACCTTC.

The V and J genes are TRBV11-2 and TRBJ1-4; no definite D call. V dropped 4 bases and J dropped 0 bases, with 12 bases sitting between them. The CDR3 is 16 residues long. CDR1 is SGHAT, CDR2 FQNNGV, per germline. The CDR3 bases are TGTGCCAGCAGCTCCCCGCGGTGGGCAACTAATGAAAAACTGTTTTTT. Translation gives CASSSPRWATNEKLFF.

The chain is built from TRBV3-1 (or the pseudogene TRBV3-2) and TRBJ1-2; no firm D call. There are 16 residues in the CDR3. V was trimmed by 2 bases and J by 1 base, leaving 14 bases between them. Looked up from germline, CDR1 is LGHDT and CDR2 is YNNKEL (reference sequence). The CDR3 is CASSQSWAVRNYGYTF. CDR3 in DNA: TGTGCCAGCAGCCAAAGTTGGGCCGTTCGTAACTATGGCTACACCTTC.

V is TRBV19 and J is TRBJ1-4; D gene uncertain. This CDR3 spans 15 amino acids. Looked up from germline, CDR1 is LNHDA and CDR2 is SQIVND (reference sequence). Trimming pared 5 bases from V and 8 bases from J, leaving 18 bases between. CDR3 nucleotides: TGTGCCAGTAGTTCTGAGGCCCTCGTGGGGGAAAAACTGTTTTTT. It translates to CASSSEALVGEKLFF.

The V call is TRBV29-1, the J call TRBJ1-3; no clear D gene. The ends were cut back, 2 bases at V and 4 bases at J, with 15 bases in the middle. From germline, CDR1 is SQVTM and CDR2 ANQGSEA. The CDR3 totals 15 residues. CDR3 in DNA: TGCAGCGTTGAACTGGGAGGCGGAGTCGGAAACACCATATATTTT. Its translation is CSVELGGGVGNTIYF.

V gene TRBV3-1 (or the pseudogene TRBV3-2) combines with J gene TRBJ2-1; 10 nucleotides align to TRBD1. The CDR3 extends over 15 amino acids. CDR1 and CDR2 from the germline V gene are LGHDT and YNNKEL (reference sequence). V lost 4 bases to trimming and J lost 5 bases; unmatched junction nucleotides: 5. Here the CDR3 DNA reads TGTGCCAGCAGCCCCACCGGGACAGGGGACAATGAGCAGTTCTTC. Its translation: CASSPTGTGDNEQFF.

In its sample, this clone was seen a few times. The chain joins TRBV19 to TRBJ1-3; 7 bases align to TRBD1. The CDR3 covers 15 residues. The germline CDR1 and CDR2 sequences are LNHDA and SQIVND (reference sequence). Trimming took 4 bases from V and 4 from J; bases not matched to a gene: 7. The CDR3 protein is CASSSTGARGNTIYF. CDR3 coding DNA: TGTGCCAGTAGTAGCACAGGGGCGCGGGGAAACACCATATATTTT. Full variable domain (rest looked up from reference TRBV19 and TRBJ1-3): DGGITQSPKYLFRKEGQNVTLSCEQNLNHDAMYWYRQDPGQGLRLIYYSQIVNDFQKGDIAEGYSVSREKKESFPLTVTSAQKNPTAFYLCASSSTGARGNTIYFGEGSWLTVV.

This chain connects TRBV28 to TRBJ1-5, with D possibly matching TRBD1 (5 bases). The CDR3 contains 15 residues. Germline V gives CDR1 MDHEN, CDR2 SYDVKM. V was clipped by 5 bases and J by 6 bases, with 17 bases between them. The CDR3 sequence is CASSLRAGIAQPQHF. CDR3 bases: TGTGCCAGCAGTCTAAGGGCAGGGATCGCTCAGCCCCAGCATTTT. The full variable domain, completed using reference TRBV28 and TRBJ1-5, is DVKVTQSSRYLVKRTGEKVFLECVQDMDHENMFWYRQDPGLGLRLIYFSYDVKMKEKGDIPEGYSVSREKKERFSLILESASTNQTSMYLCASSLRAGIAQPQHFGDGTRLSIL.

The chain couples TRBV27 to TRBJ1-2; D is unresolved. V gave up 4 bases and J gave up 2 bases, with 14 bases separating them. Germline values: CDR1 MNHEY, CDR2 SMNVEV (reference sequence). This CDR3 is built from 15 residues. This CDR3 reads CASSYSDGLNYGYTF. CDR3 DNA sequence: TGTGCCAGCAGTTATTCCGACGGTTTAAACTATGGCTACACCTTC.

A note on this clone: Sequence at one end of the junction differs from germline and may be a read error. The chain combines TRBV11-2 with TRBJ2-2; perhaps TRBD1 as D (6 bases). Germline CDR1 reads SGHAT; CDR2 reads FQNNGV. The CDR3 has 16 amino acids. The CDR3 DNA reads TGTGCCAGCAGCTATGCAGGGGTCCGCGAACACCGGGGAGCTGTTTTT. Protein: CASSYAGVREHRGAVF.

The chain carries TRBV19 and TRBJ2-3; 9 bases line up with TRBD2. CDR3 size: 17 residues. J was trimmed by 2 bases and V by 4 bases; bases with no gene match: 10. Germline V gene data show CDR1 as LNHDA and CDR2 as SQIVND (reference sequence). CDR3 sequence: CASSTYSSGKNTDTQYF. As DNA, the CDR3 is TGTGCCAGTAGTACCTACTCTAGCGGGAAGAACACAGATACGCAGTATTTT. Looking up the rest from reference TRBV19 and TRBJ2-3 gives the full variable domain: DGGITQSPKYLFRKEGQNVTLSCEQNLNHDAMYWYRQDPGQGLRLIYYSQIVNDFQKGDIAEGYSVSREKKESFPLTVTSAQKNPTAFYLCASSTYSSGKNTDTQYFGPGTRLTVL.

V usage is TRBV30 and J usage is TRBJ1-6; the D gene is possibly TRBD1 (5 bases). Germline V CDR1 and CDR2: GTSNPN, SVGIG (reference sequence). V lost 2 bases, J lost 10 bases, and 15 bases lay in between. The CDR3 is made up of 14 amino acids. This CDR3 is CAWSPGTWASPLHF. The CDR3 nucleotides read TGTGCCTGGAGTCCCGGGACCTGGGCGTCACCCCTCCACTTT. The full variable domain, its missing parts supplied by reference TRBV30 and TRBJ1-6, is SQTIHQWPATLVQPVGSPLSLECTVEGTSNPNLYWYRQAAGRGLQLLFYSVGIGQISSEVPQNLSASRPQDRQFILSSKKLLLSDSGFYLCAWSPGTWASPLHFGNGTRLTVT.

The chain joins TRBV11-3 to TRBJ1-6; 7 nucleotides align to TRBD1. J gave up 7 bases and V 2 bases, and 14 bases lay outside the gene matches. Germline CDR1 is SGHNT and CDR2 is YENEEA. This CDR3 is 18 amino acids long. This CDR3 reads CASSLHSTGRMANSPLHF. The CDR3 DNA is TGTGCCAGCAGCTTACACTCGACAGGGAGGATGGCGAATTCACCCCTCCACTTT.

J is TRBJ2-2 and V is TRBV4-1; 10 bases map to TRBD1. Germline trimming cut 4 bases from V and 2 bases from J; bases unmatched to any gene: 4. This CDR3 has 16 residues. CDR1 and CDR2 (germline): MGHRA, YSYEKL. CDR3 in DNA: TGCGCCAGCAGCCGATGGACAGGGGGAAACACCGGGGAGCTGTTTTTT. Protein sequence: CASSRWTGGNTGELFF.

This clone was observed a single time. The chain couples TRBV18 to TRBJ2-7; 7 bases agree with TRBD1. The CDR3 is made up of 16 amino acids. Germline V gene lookup returns CDR1 KGHSH and CDR2 LQKENI. The J segment lost 3 bases and the V segment lost 3 bases, leaving 11 bases of the junction unmatched. The CDR3 is CASSPGETGTYYEQYF. CDR3 DNA sequence: TGTGCCAGCTCACCCGGAGAGACAGGGACCTACTACGAGCAGTACTTC.

This chain joins TRBV9 and TRBJ2-7, with 9 bases fitting TRBD1. The junction had 6 bases not matched to a gene; V was cut back by 6 bases and J by 2 bases. CDR1 and CDR2 (germline): SGDLS, YYNGEE. There are 14 residues in the CDR3. The CDR3 sequence: CASTLRDRAYEQYF. In DNA, the CDR3 is TGTGCCAGCACCTTACGGGACAGGGCCTACGAGCAGTACTTC.

Here the CDR3 reads CSARDRGREFF. CDR3 DNA sequence: TGCAGTGCTCGCGACAGGGGGCGAGAGTTCTTC. This rearrangement joins TRBV20-1 to TRBJ2-1; 10 nucleotides agree with TRBD1. CDR1 is DFQATT and CDR2 is SNEGSKA in the germline V gene (reference sequence). CDR3 length equals 11 residues. With 5 bases clipped from V and 14 bases from J, the junction kept 6 bases outside the gene matches.

The chain is built from TRBV24-1 and TRBJ2-5, with D tentatively TRBD2 (5 bases). V was clipped by 1 base and J by 5 bases, with 13 bases between them. The CDR3 contains 15 residues. Germline V lookup: CDR1 KGHDR, CDR2 SFDVKD. CDR3 nucleotide sequence: TGTGCCACCAGTGATTTCCGGGGATCCGGGGAGACCCAGTACTTC. Translated, it gives CATSDFRGSGETQYF.